One and the same sample provided the 9 T cell receptor beta chains below, sequenced in a study of blood T cells in healthy people across ages. For the second PCR, which ran for roughly 7 to 11 cycles, a sample-barcoded 5' primer and a J-beta primer mix were used. One entry per CDR3 protein, called by TCRdb with MiXCR from the 5' RACE reads. The table includes about 1.4 million distinct CDR3 sequences, around 55% detected once. The sequencing input was blood. The source of these receptors is a man aged 18-30 years in good health.

The J gene is TRBJ2-7, the V gene TRBV20-1, with a weak D call TRBD2 (5 bases). The closer fit of TRBJ2-5 to the DNA end suggests the J call may be wrong. Germline values: CDR1 DFQATT, CDR2 SNEGSKA (reference sequence). This CDR3 spans 12 amino acids. In DNA, the CDR3 is TGCAGTGCTGCAGCGGAGGCAGAGACCCAGTACTTC. Translating gives CSAAAEAETQYF.

The J gene is TRBJ1-5, the V gene TRBV10-3, with 9 bases fitting TRBD1. There are 15 residues in the CDR3. CDR1 ENHRY and CDR2 SYGVKD come from the germline V gene. With V trimmed by 3 bases and J by 7 bases, 7 bases remained unmatched. CDR3 nucleotides: TGTGCCATCAGTGACCACAGGGGACAGGGACAGCCCCAGCATTTT. Translated: CAISDHRGQGQPQHF.

This sequence joins TRBV2 and TRBJ2-3; 10 nucleotides match TRBD2. CDR1 is SNHLY and CDR2 is FYNNEI in the germline V gene. The CDR3 has 16 amino acids. With 6 bases clipped from V and 0 bases from J, the junction kept 6 bases outside the gene matches. Here the CDR3 reads CASRDLTSGSTDTQYF. The CDR3 nucleotides read TGTGCCAGCAGGGACCTGACTAGCGGGAGCACAGATACGCAGTATTTT.

The chain links TRBV18 to TRBJ2-4; perhaps D is TRBD1 or TRBD2 (5 bases each). The J call may be in error: the DNA end matches TRBJ2-7 better. This CDR3 is built from 15 residues. Germline CDR1 is KGHSH and CDR2 is LQKENI. The CDR3 here is CASSPNTGPNYEQYF. CDR3 nucleotide sequence: TGTGCCAGCTCACCAAATACGGGACCCAATTACGAGCAGTACTTC.

V is TRBV12-3 or TRBV12-4 and J is TRBJ2-2, with 11 bases aligning to TRBD2. Unmatched junction bases numbered 12, after V lost 5 bases and J lost 1 base. This CDR3 region has 19 residues. CDR3 coding DNA: TGTGCCAGCAGTCTGAGTTCAGGGGGGACTAGCGGGAACACCGGGGAGCTGTTTTTT. This codes for CASSLSSGGTSGNTGELFF.

V usage is TRBV20-1 and J usage is TRBJ2-3, with D hard to call. Trimming pared 0 bases from V and 1 base from J, leaving 5 bases between. The CDR3 runs to 13 residues. The V gene's germline CDR1 is DFQATT and CDR2 SNEGSKA (reference sequence). The DNA for the CDR3 is TGCAGTGCTAGAGAAGTGCGCACAGATACGCAGTATTTT. Its protein product is CSAREVRTDTQYF.

This clonotype was found a few times. The chain carries TRBV15 and TRBJ2-1; D not resolved. The CDR3 contains 14 residues. The V end lost 0 bases, the J end lost 7 bases, and 10 bases lay between the germline ends. Germline lookup yields CDR1 LNHNV and CDR2 YYDKDF (reference sequence). The CDR3 sequence is CATSRDFRHNEQFF. In DNA, the CDR3 is TGTGCCACCAGCAGAGATTTCCGGCATAATGAGCAGTTCTTC.

This clonotype was detected once. The rearrangement joins TRBV7-8 to TRBJ2-1; 10 bases map to TRBD2. With 3 bases clipped from V and 3 bases from J, the junction kept 8 bases outside the gene matches. CDR3 size: 17 residues. Germline assignment: CDR1 SGHVS and CDR2 FQNEAQ. CDR3 amino acids: CASSFSSGLAVYNEQFF. The CDR3 DNA is TGTGCCAGCAGCTTTTCTAGTGGACTAGCGGTCTACAATGAGCAGTTCTTC.

The rearrangement uses TRBV27 and TRBJ1-6; no definite D call. Germline values: CDR1 MNHEY, CDR2 SMNVEV (reference sequence). This CDR3 spans 11 amino acids. Trimming removed 2 bases at V and 14 bases at J, with 7 bases between. CDR3 protein: CASSLVSTLHF. Here the CDR3 DNA reads TGTGCCAGCAGTTTAGTGAGCACCCTCCACTTT.